Each of the 3 T cell receptor beta chains below was sequenced from the same sample in a study of CD8 T cells in Susac syndrome. Random hexamers served to reverse transcribe roughly 0.45 to 1 ug RNA. TCRdb called the immunoSEQ multiplex PCR reads again in MiXCR, with one record for every CDR3 protein. The sample consists of around 130,000 distinct CDR3 sequences, approximately 94% of them appearing once. Sequenced material: CD4+ T cells from PBMCs. The receptors here all came from a human donor with multiple sclerosis.

The genes are TRBV7-2 and TRBJ2-2; maybe TRBD1 (6 bases). Germline V gene data show CDR1 as SGHTA and CDR2 as FQGNSA. The CDR3 covers 16 residues. The V gene lost 5 bases and the J gene lost 0 bases, with 13 bases spanning the gap. The CDR3 bases are TGTGCCAGCAGCCGCCGACAGGTCTCGAACACCGGGGAGCTGTTTTTT. It yields the protein CASSRRQVSNTGELFF.

The chain has TRBV7-9 and TRBJ1-5; D is undetermined. Trimming cost V 3 bases and J 3 bases, with 3 bases left between them. The germline CDR1 and CDR2 sequences are SEHNR and FQNEAQ (reference sequence). There are 12 residues in the CDR3. Here the CDR3 DNA reads TGTGCCAGCAGCTTGAACAATCAGCCCCAGCATTTT. Translated, it gives CASSLNNQPQHF.

The chain couples TRBV12-3 or TRBV12-4 to TRBJ1-2; unclear D gene. V was pared by 7 bases and J by 4 bases, with 13 bases between. This CDR3 spans 13 amino acids. The CDR3 here is CASNAPGSYGYTF. CDR3 DNA sequence: TGTGCCAGCAATGCTCCGGGTAGCTATGGCTACACCTTC.